This passage covers 10 T cell receptor beta chains from one sample sequenced in a study of T cells in Graves' hyperthyroidism and ophthalmopathy. TCR beta CDR3 regions were amplified from RNA transcripts. The primer set for the first-round RT-PCR of the TCR CDR3 was HTBI. A single record per CDR3 protein comes from TCRdb applying MiXCR to the multiplex PCR reads. Of roughly 570,000 distinct CDR3 sequences in the sample, roughly 46% were seen once. The sequenced sample was peripheral blood or thyroid tissue (not recorded which). The receptors were sampled from an adult woman with Graves' disease, either hyperthyroidism or ophthalmopathy (not recorded which).

This clonotype was seen only a few times. This chain joins TRBV10-3 and TRBJ2-5, with 10 bases that match TRBD1. This CDR3 spans 16 amino acids. The V gene's germline CDR1 is ENHRY and CDR2 SYGVKD. The V segment lost 8 bases and the J segment 9 bases; nucleotides outside the gene matches: 18. Written as DNA, the CDR3 is TGTGCCATCGGATCCGGATTGGACAGGGGGAATCAGCCCCAGTACTTC. It codes for CAIGSGLDRGNQPQYF.

There are many counts of this clonotype. The chain's CDR3 is CASSSQINTEAFF. The CDR3 DNA reads as TGTGCCAGCAGTTCTCAGATTAACACTGAAGCTTTCTTT. The chain has TRBV7-9 and TRBJ1-1, with D unclear. Trimming took off 6 bases at V and 2 bases at J, with 10 bases between the two ends. CDR1 is SEHNR, CDR2 FQNEAQ, per germline (reference sequence). There are 13 residues in the CDR3. The full variable domain, with the rest looked up from reference TRBV7-9 and TRBJ1-1, is DTGVSQNPRHKITKRGQNVTFRCDPISEHNRLYWYRQTLGQGPEFLTYFQNEAQLEKSRLLSDRFSAERPKGSFSTLEIQRTEQGDSAMYLCASSSQINTEAFFGQGTRLTVV.

The chain combines TRBV15 with TRBJ1-2; D gene unclear. The germline CDR1 and CDR2 sequences are LNHNV and YYDKDF (reference sequence). Trimming left V 4 bases short and J 8 bases short, with 8 bases between. The CDR3 covers 11 residues. CDR3 DNA: TGTGCCACCAGCACTCCGGGGGGCTACACCTTC. Encoded protein: CATSTPGGYTF.

This clonotype was recorded only once. The chain joins TRBV10-2 to TRBJ2-7; D is unclear. Between the trimmed V and J ends, which lost 6 bases and 1 base, there was a span of 13 bases. Germline V gives CDR1 WSHSY, CDR2 SAAADI. The CDR3 loop spans 14 amino acids. The chain's CDR3 is CASRSEAESYEQYF. DNA for the CDR3: TGCGCCAGCAGGAGCGAGGCGGAATCCTACGAGCAGTACTTC.

This clonotype was recorded once. The gene calls are TRBV10-3 and TRBJ2-5, with 9 nucleotides matching TRBD1. Germline CDR1 ENHRY, CDR2 SYGVKD. V lost 4 bases to trimming and J lost 5 bases; unmatched junction nucleotides: 5. The CDR3 is 14 amino acids. Here the CDR3 reads CAISGNRGRETQYF. The CDR3 DNA reads as TGTGCCATCAGTGGGAACAGGGGGCGGGAGACCCAGTACTTC.

This clonotype has a handful of counts. The V call is TRBV29-1, the J call TRBJ1-1; no firm D call. Per the germline V gene, CDR1 is SQVTM and CDR2 is ANQGSEA. CDR3 length: 13 residues. Between the trimmed V and J ends, which lost 4 bases and 4 bases, there was a span of 13 bases. The CDR3 loop is CSVVRTMGTEAFF. The DNA for the CDR3 is TGCAGCGTTGTCCGGACCATGGGCACTGAAGCTTTCTTT.

This clonotype was seen a single time. The rearrangement joins TRBV7-2 to TRBJ1-5; TRBD1 matches 8 bases. Germline values: CDR1 SGHTA, CDR2 FQGNSA. The CDR3 has 14 amino acids. With 4 bases clipped from V and 6 bases from J, the junction kept 5 bases outside the gene matches. The CDR3 region is CASSSTGALQPQHF. CDR3 DNA sequence: TGTGCCAGCAGCTCGACAGGGGCGCTTCAGCCCCAGCATTTT.

This clonotype was picked up a small number of times. It is likely a read error, because the conserved phenylalanine at the end of the CDR3 is missing. It is unclear where the CDR3 begins or ends on the DNA, so no DNA is shown, and the CDR3 is as TCRdb lists it. The V call is TRBV7-3, the J call TRBJ2-1. Germline V CDR1 and CDR2: SGHTA, FQGTGA. The CDR3 is 9 residues long, counting both termini. The CDR3 loop is CASSPRALL.

The CDR3 DNA follows: TGCAGTGCTACTGCGCGGGAGCGCAGCTCCTACGAGCAGTACTTC. It codes for CSATARERSSYEQYF. The V gene is TRBV20-1, the J gene TRBJ2-7; 7 nucleotides agree with TRBD2. The germline V gene encodes CDR1 DFQATT and CDR2 SNEGSKA (reference sequence). The CDR3 extends over 15 amino acids. The ends lost 4 bases at V and 0 bases at J; junction bases unmatched: 9.

Concerning this clonotype: The junction and the germline gene differ at one end; a read error may be behind it. V is TRBV5-1 and J is TRBJ2-7; D might be TRBD2 (5 bases). The CDR3 is made up of 15 amino acids. CDR1 and CDR2 from the germline V gene are SGHRS and YFSETQ. In DNA, the CDR3 is TGTGCCAGCAGCTTGACGGGGTTGGGCTCCTACGAGCAGTACTTC. The encoded protein is CASSLTGLGSYEQYF.